Sequencing of this TCR beta chain was carried out in a study of T cell repertoires in cytomegalovirus infection. The wider study: CMV infection together with matching HLA type was indicated by public TCR beta signatures.

CDR1 is SGHTA, CDR2 FQGTGA, per germline. The CDR3 has 14 residues. The V end lost 4 bases, the J end lost 0 bases, and 10 bases lay between the germline ends. Findings of the study overall: Summed public TCR beta family frequency identified CMV carriers bearing the relevant HLA. The study found HLA-C-restricted CMV-specific TCR beta clonotypes dominating the ex vivo response.

The table lists this clonotype with a few counts. The target antigen is unknown. Each CDR3 protein gets one entry after TCRdb re-called the reads with MiXCR. The sample holds approximately 250,000 distinct CDR3 sequences, 12% seen once. The chain links TRBV7-3 to TRBJ2-7; no firm D call. This receptor was identified in a human donor in good health (CMV status not recorded). Some clones in this sample may be carry-over from other donors' samples. The sample taken for sequencing was PBMCs. The CDR3 DNA reads as TGTGCCAGCAGCTCCGCAGCAAACTCCTACGAGCAGTACTTC. Amino acids: CASSSAANSYEQYF.